The 24 T cell receptor beta chains below all came from one sample that was sequenced in a study of T cells in Graves' hyperthyroidism and ophthalmopathy. RNA transcripts gave rise to amplified TCR beta CDR3 regions. Initially, a first-round RT-PCR of the TCR CDR3 employed the HTBI primer set. One entry per CDR3 protein, called by TCRdb with MiXCR from the multiplex PCR reads. The sample has 490,000 or so distinct CDR3 sequences; approximately 23% are singletons. Material: blood. All receptors come from a woman in her seventies with Graves' ophthalmopathy.

CDR3: CASSQQGGSYGYTF. CDR3 nucleotide sequence: TGCGCCAGCAGCCAACAGGGGGGAAGCTATGGCTACACCTTC. V and J are TRBV5-1 and TRBJ1-2; TRBD1 matches 8 bases. The V gene's germline CDR1 is SGHRS and CDR2 YFSETQ. This CDR3 comprises 14 residues. Trimming took 4 bases from V and 4 from J; bases not matched to a gene: 6.

There are a few counts of this clonotype. V is TRBV9 and J is TRBJ1-1; D is unclear. The CDR3 is 14 residues long. Trimming cost V 3 bases and J 0 bases, with 9 bases left between them. Germline V gene lookup returns CDR1 SGDLS and CDR2 YYNGEE. The chain's CDR3 is CASSASGVNTEAFF. CDR3 DNA sequence: TGTGCCAGCAGCGCCTCCGGAGTGAACACTGAAGCTTTCTTT.

As to this clonotype: Compared with germline, one end of the junction differs, possibly owing to a read error. This rearrangement joins TRBV11-2 to TRBJ2-7; 7 bases fit TRBD1. CDR1 is SGHAT and CDR2 is FQNNGV in the germline V gene. The CDR3 extends over 16 amino acids. The CDR3 sequence: CASSHPRQGGTYEQYF. The CDR3 coding sequence is TGCGCCAGCAGCCATCCGCGACAGGGTGGGACCTACGAGCAGTACTTC.

This clonotype was detected many times. The chain links TRBV20-1 to TRBJ1-5; perhaps TRBD1 as D (6 bases). The CDR3 contains 13 residues. V was shortened by 5 bases and J by 7 bases, with 15 bases between the two germline ends. Per germline, CDR1 DFQATT and CDR2 SNEGSKA (reference sequence). This chain's CDR3 is CSALTKGEQPQHF. In nucleotides, the CDR3 is TGCAGTGCTCTGACTAAGGGGGAACAGCCCCAGCATTTT.

This clonotype was recorded many times. This chain connects TRBV7-3 to TRBJ2-3; the D is unclear. The V end lost 2 bases, the J end lost 1 base, and 7 bases lay between the germline ends. The CDR3 has 14 residues. Germline V lookup: CDR1 SGHTA, CDR2 FQGTGA. The CDR3: CASSLGTGTDTQYF. CDR3 DNA sequence: TGTGCCAGCAGCTTAGGTACAGGCACAGATACGCAGTATTTT.

DNA for the CDR3: TGTGCCAGCAGTTTAATGGTTTTCAAGGGGGATGAGCAGTTCTTC. Encoded protein: CASSLMVFKGDEQFF. The gene calls are TRBV12-3 or TRBV12-4 and TRBJ2-1; a possible D gene is TRBD1 (6 bases). V was trimmed by 2 bases and J by 8 bases, leaving 16 bases between them. This CDR3 comprises 15 residues.

This clonotype was counted ten times or more. This chain joins TRBV20-1 and TRBJ1-5; D gene uncertain. Germline V gene sequence: CDR1 DFQATT, CDR2 SNEGSKA (reference sequence). V gave up 0 bases and J gave up 6 bases, with 6 bases separating them. This CDR3 is built from 12 residues. CDR3 region: CSARDGGQPQHF. The DNA for the CDR3 is TGCAGTGCTAGAGACGGTGGTCAGCCCCAGCATTTT.

The V call is TRBV12-3 or TRBV12-4, the J call TRBJ2-1; 8 nucleotides agree with TRBD2. V was clipped by 3 bases and J by 6 bases; unmatched bases: 7. The CDR3 spans 15 residues. CDR3 nucleotide sequence: TGTGCCAGCAGTTTGAGTAGCGGGAACACCAATGAGCAGTTCTTC. This encodes CASSLSSGNTNEQFF.

V usage is TRBV10-3 and J usage is TRBJ1-2; no firm D call. The CDR3 consists of 13 residues. The germline gives CDR1 ENHRY, CDR2 SYGVKD. The germline V and J ends were trimmed by 0 bases and 4 bases, with 6 bases remaining between them. The CDR3 DNA follows: TGTGCCATCAGTGAGTCGGAAGGCTATGGCTACACCTTC. Its translation is CAISESEGYGYTF.

This clonotype was seen only a few times. V and J are TRBV28 and TRBJ2-1; TRBD2 matches 7 bases. CDR3 size: 14 residues. Trimming at V came to 7 bases and at J to 4 bases, leaving 7 bases not matched to a gene. Germline assignment: CDR1 MDHEN and CDR2 SYDVKM. This CDR3 reads CASNHGRGYNEQFF. CDR3 DNA: TGTGCCAGCAACCACGGGCGGGGGTACAATGAGCAGTTCTTC.

This rearrangement joins TRBV10-1 to TRBJ1-6; perhaps TRBD1 as D (6 bases). Trimming stripped 8 bases from V and 7 bases from J, with 15 bases between. The CDR3 loop spans 14 amino acids. Germline V gene data show CDR1 as WNHNN and CDR2 as SYGVQD (reference sequence). For the CDR3, the DNA is TGCGCCAGCGCCGCGGGGGGACACAATTCACCCCTCCACTTT. Protein: CASAAGGHNSPLHF.

This clonotype came up a few times. This chain links TRBV6-1 with TRBJ1-6, with 8 nucleotides matching TRBD1. CDR3 length equals 15 residues. V gave up 5 bases and J gave up 2 bases; unmatched junction bases: 2. CDR1 and CDR2 from the germline V gene are MNHNS and SASEGT. The CDR3 bases are TGTGCCAGCAGTCGACAGGGGCCCTATAATTCACCCCTCCACTTT. This sequence encodes CASSRQGPYNSPLHF.

The chain employs TRBV29-1 and TRBJ2-3, with 7 bases identical to TRBD1. Germline V gene sequence: CDR1 SQVTM, CDR2 ANQGSEA. Trimming took 4 bases from V and 7 from J; bases not matched to a gene: 8. The CDR3 is 13 amino acids. The CDR3 sequence is CSVGEQGPHTQYF. CDR3 in DNA: TGCAGCGTTGGGGAACAGGGGCCGCATACGCAGTATTTT.

This clonotype was seen repeatedly, ten times or more. The V gene is TRBV12-3 or TRBV12-4, the J gene TRBJ2-3, with D possibly matching TRBD2 (7 bases). This CDR3 has 13 residues. V lost 6 bases and J 8 bases, leaving 15 bases between the germline ends. CDR3 bases: TGTGCCAGCAGGCGACAAGGGGGGGGTACGCAGTATTTT. Its protein product is CASRRQGGGTQYF.

Ten or more counts support this clonotype. CDR3 region: CASRGQGGETQYF. CDR3 DNA sequence: TGTGCCAGCAGAGGACAGGGGGGGGAGACCCAGTACTTC. This chain joins TRBV7-2 and TRBJ2-5, with 10 positions matching TRBD1. The CDR3 loop spans 13 amino acids. V gave up 6 bases and J gave up 5 bases; unmatched junction bases: 3. CDR1 is SGHTA, CDR2 FQGNSA, per germline.

This clonotype was found many times. The chain carries TRBV7-2 and TRBJ1-1; possibly TRBD1 for D (5 bases). The CDR3 runs 13 residues. V was pared by 5 bases and J by 6 bases, with 13 bases between. CDR1 is SGHTA and CDR2 is FQGNSA in the germline V gene. CDR3 bases: TGTGCCAGCAGCCGCGGGGGGGAGCCTGAAGCTTTCTTT. Protein product: CASSRGGEPEAFF.

The rearrangement links TRBV6-5 to TRBJ2-3; the match to TRBD2 covers 7 bases. V dropped 2 bases and J dropped 1; count of bases not matched to a gene: 0. The CDR3 extends over 14 amino acids. CDR1 is MNHEY, CDR2 SVGAGI, per germline. CDR3 in amino acids: CASSYTSGTDTQYF. The CDR3 nucleotides read TGTGCCAGCAGTTACACTAGCGGCACAGATACGCAGTATTTT.

Ten or more counts support this clonotype. The chain joins TRBV12-3 or TRBV12-4 to TRBJ2-1, with unresolved D. The V end lost 3 bases, the J end lost 0 bases, and 9 bases lay between the germline ends. This CDR3 comprises 15 residues. CDR3 protein: CASSLGKGSYNEQFF. As DNA, the CDR3 is TGTGCCAGCAGTTTGGGCAAAGGCTCCTACAATGAGCAGTTCTTC.

This clonotype came up many times. The rearrangement uses TRBV6-1 and TRBJ2-2, with D possibly being TRBD2 (6 bases). The CDR3 is 14 amino acids. V was shortened by 7 bases and J by 0 bases, with 9 bases between the two germline ends. Germline V lookup: CDR1 MNHNS, CDR2 SASEGT. The CDR3 DNA reads as TGTGCCAGCAAGGCTAGCGCGAACACCGGGGAGCTGTTTTTT. This encodes CASKASANTGELFF.

The chain uses TRBV5-1 and TRBJ2-3; the D gene is possibly TRBD1 (6 bases). The germline gives CDR1 SGHRS, CDR2 YFSETQ. Trimming removed 7 bases from V and 4 bases from J, with 13 bases in between. This CDR3 is built from 13 residues. The CDR3 reads CASHITGSDTQYF. The CDR3 region has the DNA TGCGCCAGCCACATTACAGGGTCAGATACGCAGTATTTT. The variable domain in full, completed from reference TRBV5-1 and TRBJ2-3, reads KAGVTQTPRYLIKTRGQQVTLSCSPISGHRSVSWYQQTPGQGLQFLFEYFSETQRNKGNFPGRFSGRQFSNSRSEMNVSTLELGDSALYLCASHITGSDTQYFGPGTRLTVL.

This clonotype has a count of ten or more. The chain uses TRBV6-2 or TRBV6-3 and TRBJ2-7; D unclear. V was cut by 5 bases and J by 4 bases, with 9 bases left in between. The CDR3 sequence is 12 residues long. CDR1 MNHEY and CDR2 SVGEGT come from the germline V gene. In nucleotides, the CDR3 is TGTGCCAGCAGTCGACTCCCGTACGAGCAGTACTTC. As protein: CASSRLPYEQYF.

The rearrangement links TRBV28 to TRBJ2-3, with 7 bases aligning to TRBD1. Germline values: CDR1 MDHEN, CDR2 SYDVKM. With V trimmed by 5 bases and J by 0 bases, 11 bases remained unmatched. The CDR3 length is 17 residues. CDR3 nucleotide sequence: TGTGCCAGCAGTCCCCGGGACAGTGAATCTAGCACAGATACGCAGTATTTT. Protein: CASSPRDSESSTDTQYF.

The chain combines TRBV11-2 with TRBJ1-6; D perhaps matches TRBD1 (5 bases). The CDR3 loop spans 15 amino acids. CDR1 is SGHAT and CDR2 is FQNNGV in the germline V gene. V was clipped by 2 bases and J by 2 bases, with 7 bases between them. CDR3 in amino acids: CASSLKGAYNSPLHF. In nucleotides, the CDR3 is TGTGCCAGCAGCTTAAAAGGGGCCTATAATTCACCCCTCCACTTT.

This clonotype was seen ten or more times. This chain uses TRBV7-2 with TRBJ2-7; TRBD1 agrees at 9 bases. The CDR3 length is 15 residues. Trimming cost V 4 bases and J 5 bases; bases outside gene matches: 9. In germline, CDR1 is SGHTA, CDR2 FQGNSA. The CDR3 coding sequence is TGTGCCAGCAGCTCCGCCGGGACAGGGATCCACGAGCAGTACTTC. This encodes CASSSAGTGIHEQYF.